This T cell receptor (beta chain) was sequenced in a study of T-cell memory formation after mild COVID-19. Study in general: The TCR clusters were mostly specific to one donor.

Note on this clonotype: What it binds is not known.

Germline V gene lookup returns CDR1 SGHRS and CDR2 YFSETQ. Trimming took off 0 bases at V and 2 bases at J, with 20 bases between the two ends. This CDR3 spans 19 amino acids. Constant-segment-primed 5'RACE gave TCR alpha and TCR beta cDNA libraries with sample barcodes and UMIs. TCRdb reanalysed the 5' RACE reads using MiXCR and keeps one entry per CDR3 protein. This repertoire shows roughly 370,000 distinct CDR3 sequences, roughly 15% found once; its top ten account for about a fifth. Study-level findings and limits: The study found balanced CD4/CD8 in clones contracting day 15 to 85 and a CD4+ lean in later expanders. Second-wave clones with a day 37 peak had unconfirmed SARS-CoV-2 specificity.

The J gene is TRBJ2-2, the V gene TRBV5-1; D may be TRBD1 or TRBD2 (5 bases each). The sequenced sample was PBMCs or a T cell subset sorted from them (not recorded which). This clonotype originated in a man aged 18 to 30 who had mild COVID-19 (a few samples of this study predate the infection). Cell type and time point are not known. The CDR3 DNA reads as TGCGCCAGCAGCTTGGAGTTCCCAGGGAGTGCCTTTAACACCGGGGAGCTGTTTTTT. Translating it yields CASSLEFPGSAFNTGELFF.